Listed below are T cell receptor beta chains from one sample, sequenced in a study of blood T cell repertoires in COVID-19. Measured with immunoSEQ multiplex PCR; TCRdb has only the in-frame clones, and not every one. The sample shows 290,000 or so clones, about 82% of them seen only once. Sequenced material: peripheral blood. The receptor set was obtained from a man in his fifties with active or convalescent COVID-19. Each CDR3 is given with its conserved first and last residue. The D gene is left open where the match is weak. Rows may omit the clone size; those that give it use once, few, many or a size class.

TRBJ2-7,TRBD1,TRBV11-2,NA,CASRGTGGYEQYF,TGTGCCAGCAGAGGGACAGGGGGGTACGAGCAGTACTTC
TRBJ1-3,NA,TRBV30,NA,CAWSLTVVSGNTIYF,TGTGCCTGGAGTCTTACAGTCGTCTCTGGAAACACCATATATTTT
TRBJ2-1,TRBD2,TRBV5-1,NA,CASSLGTSTHNEQFF,TGCGCCAGCAGCTTGGGGACTAGCACCCACAATGAGCAGTTCTTC
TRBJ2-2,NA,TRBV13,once,CASSLARANTGELFF,TGTGCCAGCAGCTTAGCGAGAGCGAACACCGGGGAGCTGTTTTTT
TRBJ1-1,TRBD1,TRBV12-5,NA,CASGFGTAYTEAFF,TGTGCTAGTGGTTTTGGGACAGCCTACACTGAAGCTTTCTTT
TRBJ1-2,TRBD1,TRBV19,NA,CASSDRGTGVSGYTF,TGTGCCAGTAGTGATCGTGGGACAGGGGTAAGCGGCTACACCTTC
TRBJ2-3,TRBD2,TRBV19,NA,CASLSLAGGDTQYF,TGTGCCAGTCTAAGTCTAGCGGGAGGAGATACGCAGTATTTT
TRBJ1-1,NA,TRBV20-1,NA,CSASGQGSNSNTEAFF,TGCAGTGCTAGTGGCCAGGGGTCTAACTCGAACACTGAAGCTTTCTTT
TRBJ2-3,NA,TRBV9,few,CASSVVPSPDTQYF,TGTGCCAGCAGCGTAGTACCTAGCCCAGATACGCAGTATTTT
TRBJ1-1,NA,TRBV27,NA,CASSPRRGYNTEAFF,TGTGCCAGCAGTCCCCGAAGGGGATACAACACTGAAGCTTTCTTT
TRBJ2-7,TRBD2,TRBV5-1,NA,CASRTGGEAYEQYF,TGCGCCAGCAGGACGGGAGGGGAAGCCTACGAGCAGTACTTC
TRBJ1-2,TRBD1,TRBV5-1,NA,CASSPDRGGYTF,TGCGCCAGCAGCCCGGACAGGGGCGGCTACACCTTC
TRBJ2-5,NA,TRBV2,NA,CASSEAPGMRETQYF,TGTGCCAGCAGTGAAGCGCCTGGCATGCGGGAGACCCAGTACTTC
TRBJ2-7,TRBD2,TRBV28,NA,CASTQGTSGSFSLPNYEQYF,TGTGCCAGCACCCAGGGGACTAGCGGGAGTTTTTCCCTTCCCAATTACGAGCAGTACTTC
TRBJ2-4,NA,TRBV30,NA,CAWRGQARDIQYF,TGTGCATGGAGGGGTCAGGCCAGGGACATTCAGTACTTC
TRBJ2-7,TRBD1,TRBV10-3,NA,CAISESIAGGSYEQYF,TGTGCCATCAGTGAGTCGATTGCAGGGGGCTCCTACGAGCAGTACTTC
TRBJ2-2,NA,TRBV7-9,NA,CASSRYTRLGATGELFF,TGTGCCAGCAGCCGATACACCCGGCTAGGTGCCACCGGGGAGCTGTTTTTT
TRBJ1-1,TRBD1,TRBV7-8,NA,CASSIDRGVTEAFF,TGTGCCAGCAGCATTGACAGGGGGGTGACTGAAGCTTTCTTT
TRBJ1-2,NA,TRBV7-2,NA,CASSLPPSYGYTF,TGTGCCAGCAGCTTACCCCCCAGCTATGGCTACACCTTC
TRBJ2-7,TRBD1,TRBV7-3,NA,CASSTALGRDRGLYEQYF,TGTGCCAGCAGCACAGCCTTGGGCCGGGACAGGGGTTTGTACGAGCAGTACTTC
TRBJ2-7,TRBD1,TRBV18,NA,CASSPRTGFSYEQYF,TGTGCCAGCTCACCCAGGACAGGTTTCTCCTACGAGCAGTACTTC
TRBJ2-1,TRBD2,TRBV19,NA,CASKKREFDEQFF,TGTGCCAGTAAGAAGCGGGAGTTCGATGAGCAGTTCTTC
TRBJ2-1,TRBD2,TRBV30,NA,CAWTDNSGRKVYNEQFF,TGTGCCTGGACAGACAATAGCGGGAGGAAGGTATACAATGAGCAGTTCTTC
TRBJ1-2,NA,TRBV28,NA,CASSLLRPQGGYGYTF,TGTGCCAGCAGTTTATTAAGGCCCCAAGGAGGGTATGGCTACACCTTC
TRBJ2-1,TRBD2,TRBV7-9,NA,CASSTSGSPYNEQFF,TGTGCCAGCAGCACTAGCGGGAGCCCCTACAATGAGCAGTTCTTC
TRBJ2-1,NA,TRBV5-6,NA,CASSPTTNLYNEQFF,TGTGCCAGCAGCCCGACTACCAACCTTTACAATGAGCAGTTCTTC
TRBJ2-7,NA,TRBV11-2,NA,CASSFGTRYEQYF,TGTGCCAGCAGCTTTGGGACTCGCTACGAGCAGTACTTC
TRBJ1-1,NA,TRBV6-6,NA,CASSLRRDTEAFF,TGTGCCAGCAGCCTCCGACGGGACACTGAAGCTTTCTTT
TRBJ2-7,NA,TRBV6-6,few,CASSYGGAAYEQYF,TGTGCCAGCAGTTACGGTGGGGCTGCCTACGAGCAGTACTTC
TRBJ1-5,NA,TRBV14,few,CASSQDLGRPKHDQPQHF,TGTGCCAGCAGCCAAGATCTGGGCAGGCCGAAGCATGATCAGCCCCAGCATTTT
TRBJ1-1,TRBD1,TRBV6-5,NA,CASRPGQGQGSAFF,TGTGCCAGCAGACCCGGACAGGGCCAGGGGTCAGCTTTCTTT
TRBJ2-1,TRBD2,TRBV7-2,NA,CASSARLAGTYNEQFF,TGTGCCAGCAGCGCCAGACTAGCGGGAACCTACAATGAGCAGTTCTTC
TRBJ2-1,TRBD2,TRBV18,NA,CASSPSTSGRGYNEQFF,TGTGCCAGCTCACCATCCACTAGCGGGAGGGGATACAATGAGCAGTTCTTC
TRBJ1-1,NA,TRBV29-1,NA,CSVARRNTEAFF,TGCAGCGTTGCTCGGAGGAACACTGAAGCTTTCTTT
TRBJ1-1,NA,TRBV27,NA,CASLTYRSLRPMNTEAFF,TGTGCCAGCCTGACCTACAGGTCTTTACGACCCATGAACACTGAAGCTTTCTTT
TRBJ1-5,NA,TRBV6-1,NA,CASSELGVNQPQHF,TGTGCCAGCAGTGAACTAGGAGTCAATCAGCCCCAGCATTTT
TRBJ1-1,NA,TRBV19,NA,CASSPGTTNTEAFF,TGTGCCAGTAGCCCCGGGACAACGAACACTGAAGCTTTCTTT
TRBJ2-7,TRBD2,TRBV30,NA,CAWSRGLAYYEQYF,TGTGCCTGGAGTAGGGGACTAGCGTACTACGAGCAGTACTTC
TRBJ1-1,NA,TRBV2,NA,CASSEDRSMNTEAFF,TGTGCCAGCAGTGAAGATAGATCTATGAACACTGAAGCTTTCTTT
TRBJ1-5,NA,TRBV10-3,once,CAISGRGGRFQPQHF,TGTGCCATCAGCGGCCGGGGGGGCAGGTTTCAGCCCCAGCATTTT
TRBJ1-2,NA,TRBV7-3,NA,CASSLNRENYGYTF,TGTGCCAGCAGCTTAAACAGGGAGAACTATGGCTACACCTTC
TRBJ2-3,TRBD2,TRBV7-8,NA,CASSSWLAEREITDTQYF,TGTGCCAGCAGCTCCTGGCTTGCTGAGCGGGAGATCACAGATACGCAGTATTTT
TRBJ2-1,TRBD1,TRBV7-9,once,CASSPYTGANEQFF,TGTGCCAGCAGCCCCTATACAGGGGCTAATGAGCAGTTCTTC
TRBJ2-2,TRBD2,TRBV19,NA,CASKPSGSVTGELFF,TGTGCCAGTAAACCTAGCGGGAGCGTCACCGGGGAGCTGTTTTTT
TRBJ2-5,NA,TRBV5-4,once,CASSRGSQETQYF,TGTGCCAGCAGCCGAGGATCCCAAGAGACCCAGTACTTC
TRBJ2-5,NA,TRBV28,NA,CASSTTRETQYF,TGTGCCAGCAGTACTACCCGGGAGACCCAGTACTTC
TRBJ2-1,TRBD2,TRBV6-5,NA,CASSSGPGTNNEQFF,TGTGCCAGCAGTTCGGGACCGGGGACTAACAATGAGCAGTTCTTC
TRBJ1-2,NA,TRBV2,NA,CASSEAGVGYGYTF,TGTGCCAGCAGTGAAGCCGGGGTGGGCTATGGCTACACCTTC
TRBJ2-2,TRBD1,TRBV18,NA,CASSPQGTGNTGELFF,TGTGCCAGCTCACCACAAGGGACAGGGAACACCGGGGAGCTGTTTTTT
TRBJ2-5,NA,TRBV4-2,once,CASSQVVRSQETQYF,TGTGCCAGCAGCCAGGTGGTAAGGAGCCAAGAGACCCAGTACTTC
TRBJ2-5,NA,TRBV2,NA,CASSKGPLGGETQYF,TGTGCCAGCAGCAAGGGTCCTTTGGGGGGAGAGACCCAGTACTTC
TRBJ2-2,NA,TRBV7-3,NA,CASSPTNTGELFF,TGTGCCAGCAGCCCAACGAACACCGGGGAGCTGTTTTTT
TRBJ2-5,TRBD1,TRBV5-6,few,CASSLRRLGQGIRETQYF,TGTGCCAGCAGCTTGAGAAGACTGGGACAGGGCATTCGAGAGACCCAGTACTTC